The clone carrying this TCR beta chain was seen a handful of times. Its antigen is currently unknown. CDR1 and CDR2 from the germline V gene are SGHNT and YENEEA. V was pared by 5 bases and J by 1 base, with 1 base of the junction left unmatched. The CDR3 extends over 13 amino acids. Depth targeted 1 in 200,000 to 1 in 1 million T cells, averaging 10x coverage per clonotype. Sequencing used immunoSEQ multiplex PCR; TCRdb keeps in-frame clones, though not all of them. The sample contains 35,000 to 45,000 clones, over 60% of which appear only once. The data were taken from a study of cytotoxic CD8 clonotypes in ibrutinib-treated CLL. The overall study: The subjects consisted of 11 relapsed/refractory and roughly 15 treatment-naive individuals, with 17 to 18 IGHV unmutated.

Whole-study findings and limits: A difference in sampling times existed between sustained-remission and progressing patients.

The sequenced sample was PBMCs, obtained after 12 months of ibrutinib treatment. The chain combines TRBV11-3 with TRBJ1-1; 7 bases map to TRBD1. The receptor comes from a human donor with chronic lymphocytic leukemia. CDR3 sequence reads: CASSAGGNTEAFF. The CDR3, as DNA: TGTGCCAGCAGCGCAGGGGGGAACACTGAAGCTTTCTTT.